The next 12 T cell receptor beta chains were all read from a single sample in a study of identical twins. Each CDR3 protein gets one entry after TCRdb re-called the 5' RACE reads with MiXCR. Altogether some 690,000 distinct CDR3 sequences are present, 20% to 25% being singletons, with the ten largest covering approximately 4.5%. The sample also formed part of further work on T cells expressing NK-cell markers.

Material: PBMCs. All receptors derive from a woman between 18 and 30 years old in good health.

The rearrangement joins TRBV9 to TRBJ2-1; D is ambiguous. The V gene lost 3 bases and the J gene lost 5 bases, with 15 bases spanning the gap. Germline CDR1 and CDR2: SGDLS and YYNGEE. The CDR3 consists of 15 residues. As DNA, the CDR3 is TGTGCCAGCAGCGCCCAACCCGCCCGGGACAATGAGCAGTTCTTC. Translating it yields CASSAQPARDNEQFF.

This clonotype was found a few times. The chain has TRBV20-1 and TRBJ2-7, with D perhaps assigned TRBD1 or TRBD2 (5 bases each). The CDR3 covers 12 residues. Germline V CDR1 and CDR2: DFQATT, SNEGSKA (reference sequence). Between the trimmed V and J ends, which lost 0 bases and 12 bases, there was a span of 15 bases. The CDR3 spells CSAREGTVDAYF. The CDR3 nucleotides read TGCAGTGCTAGAGAGGGGACGGTCGACGCGTACTTC.

This chain uses TRBV20-1 with TRBJ1-3; D ambiguous. The CDR3 covers 14 residues. V was shortened by 2 bases and J by 0 bases, with 8 bases between the two germline ends. Germline CDR1 is DFQATT and CDR2 is SNEGSKA (reference sequence). CDR3 in DNA: TGCAGTGCTAGACCTGGGGTCTCTGGAAACACCATATATTTT. This translates into CSARPGVSGNTIYF.

The V gene is TRBV7-6, the J gene TRBJ2-2; 7 positions agree with TRBD1. Germline assignment: CDR1 SGHVS and CDR2 FNYEAQ. Losses at the gene ends were 5 bases for V and 6 bases for J; bases not matched to a gene: 3. The CDR3 consists of 13 residues. DNA for the CDR3: TGTGCCAGCAGCAAACAGGGGCCCGGGGAGCTGTTTTTT. Its protein product is CASSKQGPGELFF.

This clonotype has ten or more counts. This rearrangement joins TRBV20-1 to TRBJ2-3; 10 positions match TRBD2. The CDR3 contains 17 residues. Germline CDR1 reads DFQATT; CDR2 reads SNEGSKA (reference sequence). Germline trimming cut 0 bases from V and 0 bases from J; bases unmatched to any gene: 6. The CDR3 DNA reads as TGCAGTGCTAGAGATCGGACTAGCGGTTCTAGCACAGATACGCAGTATTTT. Translation gives CSARDRTSGSSTDTQYF.

This clonotype occurred a few times. V and J are TRBV12-3 or TRBV12-4 and TRBJ2-1; 7 nucleotides align to TRBD2. The CDR3 consists of 14 residues. The trim removed 3 bases at V and 15 bases at J, leaving 14 bases unmatched. CDR3 sequence: CASSFGVMWEGRFF. As DNA, the CDR3 is TGTGCCAGCAGTTTCGGGGTTATGTGGGAGGGCCGGTTCTTC.

This clonotype was detected a few times. CDR3 in DNA: TGCAGCGTGGGGACAGGGCTTTGGTACGAGCAGTACTTC. Translating it yields CSVGTGLWYEQYF. The V gene is TRBV29-1, the J gene TRBJ2-7; 9 bases match TRBD1. The J segment lost 4 bases and the V segment lost 6 bases, leaving 7 bases of the junction unmatched. CDR1 and CDR2 from the germline V gene are SQVTM and ANQGSEA. CDR3 length: 13 amino acids.

V usage is TRBV28 and J usage is TRBJ2-1; TRBD1 agrees at 9 bases. V lost 6 bases to trimming and J lost 8 bases; unmatched junction nucleotides: 8. CDR1 is MDHEN, CDR2 SYDVKM, per germline. The CDR3 consists of 14 residues. CDR3 nucleotide sequence: TGTGCCAGCAGGACTCCGGGACAGGGCCATGAGCAGTTCTTC. It codes for CASRTPGQGHEQFF.

This clonotype was counted a few times. This sequence joins TRBV7-2 and TRBJ1-1; 8 positions agree with TRBD1. The CDR3 length is 14 residues. V trimming: 5 bases; J trimming: 1 base; junction bases outside the gene matches: 3. CDR1 is SGHTA, CDR2 FQGNSA, per germline. The CDR3 region is CASSQGAGNTEAFF. CDR3 nucleotide sequence: TGTGCCAGCAGCCAGGGGGCCGGGAACACTGAAGCTTTCTTT.

This chain connects TRBV5-8 to TRBJ2-4; the match to TRBD1 covers 8 bases. Germline CDR1 reads SGHTS; CDR2 reads YDEGEE. Trimming took 6 bases from V and 6 from J; bases not matched to a gene: 5. CDR3 size: 13 residues. CDR3 DNA sequence: TGTGCCAGCACCATTGGACAGGGAAACATTCAGTACTTC. Translated: CASTIGQGNIQYF.

The V gene is TRBV6-1, the J gene TRBJ2-1, with a weak D call TRBD2 (6 bases). Per the germline V gene, CDR1 is MNHNS and CDR2 is SASEGT. This CDR3 has 16 amino acids. The V end was cut by 5 bases, the J end by 3 bases, with 17 bases between. The CDR3 region is CASSQEAGRFYNEQFF. The CDR3 bases are TGTGCCAGCAGTCAGGAGGCGGGAAGATTCTACAATGAGCAGTTCTTC.

V usage is TRBV29-1 and J usage is TRBJ2-3, with 7 bases lining up with TRBD1. The germline CDR1 and CDR2 sequences are SQVTM and ANQGSEA. After removal of 7 bases from V and 2 bases from J, the junction contained 6 bases not matched to a gene. The CDR3 has 13 residues. The CDR3 DNA reads as TGCAGCGGAATGGGACAGTTCACAGATACGCAGTATTTT. Translating it yields CSGMGQFTDTQYF.